What follows are 8 T cell receptor beta chains derived from one specimen sequenced in a study of blood T cells in healthy people across ages (dated by TCRdb to between 2015 and 2016). The method was 5' RACE. Sequencing was carried out with an Illumina HiSeq 2500. A second PCR of about 6 to 11 cycles was run with a J-beta primer mix and a sample-barcoded 5' primer. TCRdb reworked the public reads: Q25 trimming with fastp, MiXCR clone assembly, productive beta chains retained. Rows with one shared CDR3 protein collapse into an entry with the most common genes and DNA. This sample is represented by approximately 320,000 distinct CDR3 sequences; around 27% of them were singletons. The ten largest clones add up to over 25% of the sample. The sample consisted of blood. The receptors here all came from a woman aged 65 to 85 in good health.

Only a few counts were recorded for this clonotype. V is TRBV18 and J is TRBJ2-1, with 8 nucleotides matching TRBD1. This CDR3 is built from 15 residues. V lost 3 bases to trimming and J lost 3 bases; unmatched junction nucleotides: 4. Germline V gene lookup returns CDR1 KGHSH and CDR2 LQKENI. CDR3: CASSPDRGYYNEQFF. In nucleotides, the CDR3 is TGTGCCAGCTCACCCGACAGGGGCTACTACAATGAGCAGTTCTTC. The whole variable domain, remainder taken from reference TRBV18 and TRBJ2-1, is NAGVMQNPRHLVRRRGQEARLRCSPMKGHSHVYWYRQLPEEGLKFMVYLQKENIIDESGMPKERFSAEFPKEGPSILRIQQVVRGDSAAYFCASSPDRGYYNEQFFGPGTRLTVL.

This sequence joins TRBV20-1 and TRBJ2-5; D not resolved. The end of the DNA aligns better with TRBJ2-1, so the J call may be wrong. Germline CDR1 and CDR2: DFQATT and SNEGSKA (reference sequence). The CDR3 sequence is 12 residues long. Here the CDR3 reads CSAMARYNEQFF. CDR3 DNA sequence: TGCAGTGCCATGGCTCGCTACAATGAGCAGTTCTTC.

In its sample, this clonotype was seen a few times. The chain links TRBV20-1 to TRBJ2-4, with 8 bases fitting TRBD1. Unmatched junction bases numbered 13, after V lost 6 bases and J lost 3 bases. This CDR3 comprises 16 residues. Germline CDR1 is DFQATT and CDR2 is SNEGSKA (reference sequence). DNA for the CDR3: TGCAGTGCGCCGGACAGGGAGCGCATTAGCAAAAACATTCAGTACTTC. It encodes CSAPDRERISKNIQYF.

The gene calls are TRBV14 and TRBJ2-4; 8 bases fit TRBD1. With 1 base clipped from V and 3 bases from J, the junction kept 14 bases outside the gene matches. This CDR3 has 19 amino acids. CDR1 is SGHDN and CDR2 is FVKESK in the germline V gene. The CDR3 sequence is CASSQAFADRVGGKNIQYF. The DNA for the CDR3 is TGTGCCAGCAGCCAAGCTTTTGCGGACAGGGTTGGGGGCAAAAACATTCAGTACTTC.

This clonotype has a handful of counts. The rearrangement uses TRBV29-1 and TRBJ2-5; 7 nucleotides match TRBD1. The J call is doubtful: the DNA matches TRBJ2-1 better. Looked up from germline, CDR1 is SQVTM and CDR2 is ANQGSEA. The CDR3 contains 11 residues. CDR3 amino acids: CSGGQRNEQFF. For the CDR3, the DNA is TGCAGCGGGGGACAGAGGAATGAGCAGTTCTTC.

Ten or more counts support this clonotype. The rearrangement uses TRBV3-1 and TRBJ2-5, with unresolved D. CDR3 length: 15 residues. The V gene lost 1 base and the J gene lost 1 base, with 10 bases spanning the gap. CDR1 is LGHDT, CDR2 YNNKEL, per germline (reference sequence). CDR3 coding DNA: TGTGCCAGCAGCCAAGTGTACAGCGCCCAAGAGACCCAGTACTTC. Its protein product is CASSQVYSAQETQYF.

The chain joins TRBV12-3 or TRBV12-4 to TRBJ2-5, with TRBD2 identical over 11 bases. The J call is doubtful: the DNA matches TRBJ2-1 better. The CDR3 contains 15 residues. The CDR3 DNA is TGTGCCAGCAGGGAAGAGGGACTAGCGGACAATGAGCAGTTCTTC. It translates to CASREEGLADNEQFF.

The J gene is TRBJ1-4, the V gene TRBV2; D remains unclear. This CDR3 is built from 13 residues. CDR1 is SNHLY, CDR2 FYNNEI, per germline. V was clipped by 7 bases and J by 0 bases, with 6 bases between them. CDR3 protein: CASKQATNEKLFF. The CDR3 DNA sequence: TGTGCCAGCAAGCAAGCAACTAATGAAAAACTGTTTTTT.